Below, 17 T cell receptor beta chains from the same sample are listed, as sequenced in a study of blood T cell repertoires in COVID-19. TCRdb's table, derived via immunoSEQ multiplex PCR, lists solely in-frame clones and lacks some. There are approximately 480,000 clones in the sample; about nine tenths occur only once, and about 0.75% lies in the top ten. The sequencing input was PBMCs or T cells enriched from blood (not recorded which). The source is a woman between 18 and 30 years old who had recovered from COVID-19.

The chain carries TRBV5-1 and TRBJ1-1, with 12 bases aligning to TRBD1. The CDR3 is made up of 19 amino acids. Germline V lookup: CDR1 SGHRS, CDR2 YFSETQ. With 2 bases clipped from V and 4 bases from J, the junction kept 15 bases outside the gene matches. CDR3 nucleotide sequence: TGCGCCAGCAGCTTAATTCCCTCGGGACAGGGGGCGGAAAGCACTGAAGCTTTCTTT. As protein: CASSLIPSGQGAESTEAFF.

This rearrangement joins TRBV24-1 to TRBJ2-5; D uncertain. CDR3 length: 14 amino acids. Trimming pared 2 bases from V and 5 bases from J, leaving 11 bases between. Per the germline V gene, CDR1 is KGHDR and CDR2 is SFDVKD. CDR3 DNA sequence: TGTGCCACCAGTGATTCCCAGCGAACGGAGACCCAGTACTTC. It codes for CATSDSQRTETQYF.

The rearrangement joins TRBV10-3 to TRBJ1-3, with 9 bases identical to TRBD1. Germline lookup yields CDR1 ENHRY and CDR2 SYGVKD. There are 13 residues in the CDR3. Trimming at V came to 7 bases and at J to 7 bases, leaving 5 bases not matched to a gene. CDR3 residues: CAITEQGANTIYF. The CDR3 DNA is TGTGCCATCACCGAACAGGGGGCCAACACCATATATTTT.

The chain's CDR3 is CASSSGLAVDYEQFF. The DNA for the CDR3 is TGTGCCAGCAGCTCCGGACTAGCGGTGGACTATGAGCAGTTCTTC. The J gene is TRBJ2-1, the V gene TRBV11-2; 10 bases agree with TRBD2. V shed 4 bases, J shed 8 bases, and the junction held 8 bases outside the gene matches. The CDR3 consists of 15 residues. Germline CDR1 is SGHAT and CDR2 is FQNNGV.

V is TRBV7-2 and J is TRBJ2-5; D is uncertain. Deletions cut 5 bases from V and 3 bases from J, with 13 bases between. From germline, CDR1 is SGHTA and CDR2 FQGNSA. The CDR3 consists of 14 residues. The CDR3 here is CASSPLDDKETQYF. In DNA form, the CDR3 reads TGTGCCAGCAGCCCCCTTGACGACAAAGAGACCCAGTACTTC.

This chain connects TRBV28 to TRBJ2-5; tentatively, D is TRBD1 (5 bases). The CDR3 is made up of 16 amino acids. Germline CDR1 and CDR2: MDHEN and SYDVKM. Between the trimmed V and J ends, which lost 6 bases and 5 bases, there was a span of 22 bases. The CDR3 nucleotides are TGTGCCAGCAGCGCCGGTGAAGGGGCCAACCGGGAGACCCAGTACTTC. Translating it yields CASSAGEGANRETQYF.

The gene calls are TRBV7-9 and TRBJ2-7; the match to TRBD1 covers 10 bases. Germline V gene data show CDR1 as SEHNR and CDR2 as FQNEAQ (reference sequence). Trimming took 8 bases from V and 6 from J; bases not matched to a gene: 1. The CDR3 is 11 residues long. The DNA of the CDR3 is TGTGCCAGCGGACAGGGGGGCGAGCAGTACTTC. The encoded protein is CASGQGGEQYF. Full variable domain (missing parts from reference TRBV7-9 and TRBJ2-7): DTGVSQNPRHKITKRGQNVTFRCDPISEHNRLYWYRQTLGQGPEFLTYFQNEAQLEKSRLLSDRFSAERPKGSFSTLEIQRTEQGDSAMYLCASGQGGEQYFGPGTRLTVT.

This chain uses TRBV3-1 (or the pseudogene TRBV3-2) with TRBJ1-1; D might be TRBD1 (6 bases). The CDR3 covers 15 residues. Germline V lookup: CDR1 LGHDT, CDR2 YNNKEL (reference sequence). V was shortened by 1 base and J by 9 bases, with 18 bases between the two germline ends. In DNA form, the CDR3 reads TGTGCCAGCAGCCAAGGTCAAGGACAGATATTCAAAGCTTTCTTT. This translates into CASSQGQGQIFKAFF.

This chain uses TRBV29-1 with TRBJ2-2, with D possibly TRBD1 on 6 matching bases. The germline V gene has CDR1 SQVTM and CDR2 ANQGSEA. This CDR3 contains 12 residues. Deletions cut 7 bases from V and 8 bases from J, with 14 bases between. The CDR3 DNA follows: TGCAGCGCTGGTGGGGGCACGGGGGAGCTGTTTTTT. This codes for CSAGGGTGELFF.

This sequence joins TRBV5-6 and TRBJ1-4; 7 bases line up with TRBD1. The CDR3 extends over 15 amino acids. V lost 3 bases and J lost 8; bases outside the gene matches: 10. Per the germline V gene, CDR1 is SGHDT and CDR2 is YYEEEE. The CDR3 coding sequence is TGTGCCAGCAGCTCCGGGACAGCAATGCGGGAAAAACTGTTTTTT. It yields the protein CASSSGTAMREKLFF.

Turning to this clone: The identical CDR3 is also encoded by other nucleotide sequences in the sample. The chain carries TRBV19 and TRBJ1-5, with no clear D. Trimming stripped 5 bases from V and 7 bases from J, with 9 bases between. This CDR3 is built from 12 residues. Germline V lookup: CDR1 LNHDA, CDR2 SQIVND (reference sequence). CDR3 region: CASSLGGQPQHF. CDR3 sequence (DNA): TGTGCCAGTAGTCTAGGAGGGCAGCCCCAGCATTTT.

This clone is deemed medium-sized. The chain employs TRBV4-2 and TRBJ1-4; D might be TRBD1 (5 bases). Germline CDR1 LGHNA, CDR2 YNFKEQ. This CDR3 has 14 residues. V lost 0 bases to trimming and J lost 11 bases, with 13 bases between them. CDR3: CASSQEQDMKKLFF. The CDR3, as DNA: TGTGCCAGCAGCCAAGAACAGGATATGAAGAAACTGTTTTTT.

This clone has only one observation. The chain joins TRBV18 to TRBJ1-1; 8 bases agree with TRBD1. Germline CDR1 is KGHSH and CDR2 is LQKENI. The ends lost 3 bases at V and 1 base at J; junction bases unmatched: 7. The CDR3 length is 16 residues. CDR3 residues: CASSPDRGLGNTEAFF. The CDR3 DNA reads as TGTGCCAGCTCACCTGACAGGGGCCTTGGGAACACTGAAGCTTTCTTT.

J is TRBJ1-1 and V is TRBV5-1; 9 positions agree with TRBD1. V trimming: 0 bases; J trimming: 0 bases; junction bases outside the gene matches: 12. Germline CDR1 reads SGHRS; CDR2 reads YFSETQ. The CDR3 covers 19 residues. In DNA form, the CDR3 reads TGCGCCAGCAGCTTGGTGGGACAGGGCTTAGGGGGAATGAACACTGAAGCTTTCTTT. It yields the protein CASSLVGQGLGGMNTEAFF.

The chain couples TRBV3-1 (or the pseudogene TRBV3-2) to TRBJ2-7; 7 nucleotides align to TRBD2. Germline V gene sequence: CDR1 LGHDT, CDR2 YNNKEL (reference sequence). V lost 4 bases, J lost 3 bases, and 9 bases stayed unmatched. CDR3 length: 15 residues. This chain's CDR3 is CASSPSSGVNYEQYF. For the CDR3, the DNA is TGTGCCAGCAGCCCGTCTAGCGGAGTAAACTACGAGCAGTACTTC.

CDR3 protein: CASSQGTAYEQYF. DNA for the CDR3: TGTGCCAGCTCACAAGGGACAGCTTACGAGCAGTACTTC. The chain employs TRBV18 and TRBJ2-7; 7 nucleotides match TRBD1. Germline-derived CDR1 and CDR2 are KGHSH and LQKENI. This CDR3 is built from 13 residues. Losses at the gene ends were 4 bases for V and 4 bases for J; bases not matched to a gene: 4.

This sequence joins TRBV15 and TRBJ2-1; D is undetermined. The length of the CDR3 is 13 residues. V dropped 7 bases and J dropped 3 bases, with 10 bases sitting between them. CDR1 is LNHNV and CDR2 is YYDKDF in the germline V gene (reference sequence). CDR3 in amino acids: CATNNLYYNEQFF. CDR3 nucleotide sequence: TGTGCCACCAATAACTTGTACTACAATGAGCAGTTCTTC.